Listed below are T cell receptor beta chains from one sample, sequenced in a study of T cells after yellow fever vaccination. In TCRdb, the 5' RACE reads were re-called with MiXCR into one record per CDR3 protein. The repertoire holds 350,000 to 550,000 distinct CDR3 sequences, with 18% as singletons. The source material was PBMCs, sampled before the yellow fever booster vaccination. These receptors came from a man between 18 and 29 years old who received the YFV17D yellow fever vaccine. Both conserved end residues are part of each CDR3. The D gene is left open where the match is weak. Clone size is stated in some rows and not others, as once, few, many or a class when expanded.

clone_size | d_call | j_call | v_call | cdr3_aa | cdr3_nt
many | NA | TRBJ2-5 | TRBV4-2 | CASSQESGETQYF | TGTGCCAGCAGCCAAGAATCAGGGGAGACCCAGTACTTC
few | NA | TRBJ1-6 | TRBV27 | CASSPMGRTDYNSPLHF | TGTGCCAGCAGCCCCATGGGCAGGACGGATTATAATTCACCCCTCCACTTT
NA | NA | TRBJ2-3 | TRBV5-1 | CASSLLRTSTDTQYF | TGCGCCAGCAGCTTGTTGCGGACGAGCACAGATACGCAGTATTTT
NA | TRBD1 | TRBJ1-2 | TRBV27 | CASSARDRYNYGYTF | TGTGCCAGCAGTGCCCGGGACAGATATAACTATGGCTACACCTTC
NA | NA | TRBJ2-7 | TRBV4-1 | CASSQGATGVSYEQYF | TGCGCCAGCAGCCAAGGTGCGACAGGAGTCTCCTACGAGCAGTACTTC
many | NA | TRBJ2-5 | TRBV7-2 | CASSPWKTQYF | TGTGCCAGCAGCCCCTGGAAGACCCAGTACTTC
NA | TRBD2 | TRBJ2-3 | TRBV5-4 | CASSRTSGSTDTQYF | TGTGCCAGCAGCCGAACTAGCGGGAGCACAGATACGCAGTATTTT
few | NA | TRBJ2-3 | TRBV27 | CASSLKGATDTQYF | TGTGCCAGCAGTTTAAAGGGTGCAACAGATACGCAGTATTTT
few | NA | TRBJ2-6 | TRBV29-1 | CSVQEGSGANVLTF | TGCAGCGTTCAGGAGGGCTCTGGGGCCAACGTCCTGACTTTC
NA | TRBD2 | TRBJ2-3 | TRBV20-1 | CSARDPGGAADTQYF | TGCAGTGCTAGAGATCCGGGGGGGGCCGCAGATACGCAGTATTTT
few | NA | TRBJ1-2 | TRBV27 | CASSPGPVPKYGYTF | TGTGCCAGCAGTCCTGGCCCGGTCCCTAAGTATGGCTACACCTTC